Only a few counts were recorded for the clone carrying this T cell receptor (beta chain). The CDR3 spans 13 residues. The germline CDR1 and CDR2 sequences are SQVTM and ANQGSEA. The data are from a study of blood T cells in healthy people across ages. A second about 7 to 12 cycle PCR used barcoded and J-beta primers. Tags on each cDNA molecule came from a template-switch adaptor with 12 random nucleotides. Samples each returned at least 2.5 million CDR3-containing paired-end reads. A single record per CDR3 protein comes from TCRdb applying MiXCR to the 5' RACE reads. Here the sample spans approximately 800,000 distinct CDR3 sequences, 20% to 25% being singletons. Separately, the same data were catalogued under a study of T cells of mothers and their children. In that study: Nine systemically healthy Caucasian donors: three mothers, six children.

The sequenced sample consisted of blood. This TCR was sampled from a boy between 10 and 17 years old in good health. This rearrangement joins TRBV29-1 to TRBJ2-5; D might be TRBD1 (5 bases). The last part of the DNA fits TRBJ2-1 better; the J call may be wrong. The CDR3 loop reads CSVLSVRDNEQFF. In DNA, the CDR3 is TGCAGCGTTCTGTCCGTCAGGGACAATGAGCAGTTCTTC.